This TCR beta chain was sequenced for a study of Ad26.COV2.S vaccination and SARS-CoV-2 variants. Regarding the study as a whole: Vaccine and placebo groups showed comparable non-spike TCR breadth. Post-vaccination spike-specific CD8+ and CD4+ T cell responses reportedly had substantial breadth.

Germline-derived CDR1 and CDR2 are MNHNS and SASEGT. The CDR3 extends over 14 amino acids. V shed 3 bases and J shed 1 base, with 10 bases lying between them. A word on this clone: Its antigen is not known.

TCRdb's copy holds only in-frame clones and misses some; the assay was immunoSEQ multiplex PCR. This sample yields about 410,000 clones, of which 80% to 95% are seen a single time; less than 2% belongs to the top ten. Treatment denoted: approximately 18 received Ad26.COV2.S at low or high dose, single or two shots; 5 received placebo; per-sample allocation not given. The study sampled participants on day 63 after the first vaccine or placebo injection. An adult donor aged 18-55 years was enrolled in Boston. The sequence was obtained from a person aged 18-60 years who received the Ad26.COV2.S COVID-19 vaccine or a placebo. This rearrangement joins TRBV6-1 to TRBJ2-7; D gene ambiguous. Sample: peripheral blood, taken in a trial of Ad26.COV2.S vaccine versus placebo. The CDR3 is CASSEVGRSYEQYF. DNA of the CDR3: TGTGCCAGCAGTGAGGTCGGAAGGTCCTACGAGCAGTACTTC.